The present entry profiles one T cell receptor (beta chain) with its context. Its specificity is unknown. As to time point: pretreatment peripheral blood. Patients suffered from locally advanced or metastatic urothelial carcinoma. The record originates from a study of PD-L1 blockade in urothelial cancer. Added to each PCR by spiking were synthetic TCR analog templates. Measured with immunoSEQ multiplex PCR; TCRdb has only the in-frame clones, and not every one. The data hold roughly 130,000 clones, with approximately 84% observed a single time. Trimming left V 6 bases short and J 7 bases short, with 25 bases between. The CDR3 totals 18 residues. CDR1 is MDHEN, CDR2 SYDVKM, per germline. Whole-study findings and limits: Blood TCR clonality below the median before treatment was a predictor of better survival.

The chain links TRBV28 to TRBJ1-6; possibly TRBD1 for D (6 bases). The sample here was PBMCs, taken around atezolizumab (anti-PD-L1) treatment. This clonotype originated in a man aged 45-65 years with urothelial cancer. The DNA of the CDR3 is TGTGCCAGCAGCCTTCCCTCCTTCAAACAGGGTGGGAATTCACCCCTCCACTTT. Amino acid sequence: CASSLPSFKQGGNSPLHF.